Below, 25 T cell receptor beta chains from the same sample are listed, as sequenced in a study of T cell changes during pregnancy in multiple sclerosis. Assay: immunoSEQ multiplex PCR; the TCRdb copy retains only in-frame clones and omits some. This sample has around 97,000 clones, with 92% found just once. Sequenced here: peripheral blood, sampled after pregnancy. These receptors all come from a female donor with multiple sclerosis, enrolled in a pregnancy study.

This chain joins TRBV19 and TRBJ1-4; TRBD1 agrees at 9 bases. The germline CDR1 and CDR2 sequences are LNHDA and SQIVND (reference sequence). The CDR3 is 19 residues long. With 2 bases clipped from V and 4 bases from J, the junction kept 14 bases outside the gene matches. CDR3 in amino acids: CASSIKGWRTGANNEKLFF. For the CDR3, the DNA is TGTGCCAGTAGTATAAAGGGTTGGAGGACAGGGGCCAATAATGAAAAACTGTTTTTT.

This clone was seen a few times. This chain joins TRBV7-3 and TRBJ2-7; TRBD2 agrees at 8 bases. The germline V gene encodes CDR1 SGHTA and CDR2 FQGTGA. The CDR3 is 15 residues long. The V gene end was trimmed by 2 bases and the J gene end by 9 bases; junction bases not matched to a gene: 12. Here the CDR3 reads CASSLAGGSYERQYF. CDR3 DNA sequence: TGTGCCAGCAGCTTAGCGGGAGGCTCCTACGAGCGGCAGTACTTC. The full variable domain, its missing parts supplied by reference TRBV7-3 and TRBJ2-7, is GAGVSQTPSNKVTEKGKYVELRCDPISGHTALYWYRQSLGQGPEFLIYFQGTGAADDSGLPNDRFFAVRPEGSVSTLKIQRTERGDSAVYLCASSLAGGSYERQYFGPGTRLTVT.

The chain links TRBV4-1 to TRBJ2-7; 9 nucleotides align to TRBD1. Germline V CDR1 and CDR2: MGHRA, YSYEKL. V lost 2 bases to trimming and J lost 5 bases; unmatched junction nucleotides: 1. The CDR3 loop spans 13 amino acids. CDR3 amino acids: CASSQRQGDEQYF. CDR3 nucleotides: TGCGCCAGCAGCCAAAGACAGGGGGACGAGCAGTACTTC.

This clone has a single count. The chain combines TRBV7-9 with TRBJ2-6; 12 nucleotides align to TRBD1. The CDR3 is made up of 17 amino acids. In germline, CDR1 is SEHNR, CDR2 FQNEAQ (reference sequence). The junction had 3 bases not matched to a gene; V was cut back by 4 bases and J by 2 bases. The CDR3 region is CASSSGQGAPGANVLTF. CDR3 nucleotide sequence: TGTGCCAGCAGCTCGGGACAGGGGGCGCCTGGGGCCAACGTCCTGACTTTC.

This clone has just a few counts. J is TRBJ2-7 and V is TRBV11-2; TRBD1 matches 8 bases. CDR3 length: 13 amino acids. The V gene's germline CDR1 is SGHAT and CDR2 FQNNGV. V shed 5 bases and J 2 bases; nucleotides not matched to a gene: 2. CDR3 protein: CASSQDRAYEQYF. The CDR3 region has the DNA TGTGCCAGCAGCCAGGACAGGGCCTACGAGCAGTACTTC.

V is TRBV6-5 and J is TRBJ1-2, with a weak D call TRBD1 (6 bases). The CDR3 is 14 amino acids. CDR1 and CDR2 from the germline V gene are MNHEY and SVGAGI. V lost 3 bases to trimming and J lost 7 bases, with 15 bases between them. CDR3 sequence: CASSYNQGIGGYTF. DNA for the CDR3: TGTGCCAGCAGTTATAACCAGGGGATCGGTGGCTACACCTTC.

This clone was found a few times. V usage is TRBV7-9 and J usage is TRBJ1-5, with 8 bases aligning to TRBD1. With 5 bases clipped from V and 0 bases from J, the junction kept 3 bases outside the gene matches. The CDR3 is made up of 15 amino acids. CDR1 SEHNR and CDR2 FQNEAQ come from the germline V gene (reference sequence). The CDR3 reads CASSPTGGSNQPQHF. The CDR3 bases are TGTGCCAGCAGCCCAACAGGGGGTAGCAATCAGCCCCAGCATTTT. The full variable domain, its missing parts supplied by reference TRBV7-9 and TRBJ1-5, is DTGVSQNPRHKITKRGQNVTFRCDPISEHNRLYWYRQTLGQGPEFLTYFQNEAQLEKSRLLSDRFSAERPKGSFSTLEIQRTEQGDSAMYLCASSPTGGSNQPQHFGDGTRLSIL.

V is TRBV28 and J is TRBJ1-5; no definite D call. V lost 1 base and J 2 bases, leaving 3 bases between the germline ends. CDR3 length equals 13 residues. Germline lookup yields CDR1 MDHEN and CDR2 SYDVKM. The CDR3 region is CASSLFGNQPQHF. The CDR3 DNA follows: TGTGCCAGCAGTTTATTCGGCAATCAGCCCCAGCATTTT.

The chain is built from TRBV7-2 and TRBJ2-2, with unresolved D. This CDR3 is built from 16 residues. Germline lookup yields CDR1 SGHTA and CDR2 FQGNSA. The V end lost 5 bases, the J end lost 1 base, and 14 bases lay between the germline ends. CDR3: CASSPNPTLNTGELFF. CDR3 nucleotide sequence: TGTGCCAGCAGCCCCAACCCGACATTGAACACCGGGGAGCTGTTTTTT.

The CDR3 DNA reads TGTGCCAGTAGGGGGGCGGGTGGTACTGAAGCTTTCTTT. Its protein is CASRGAGGTEAFF. J is TRBJ1-1 and V is TRBV19; maybe TRBD1 (6 bases). CDR1 LNHDA and CDR2 SQIVND come from the germline V gene (reference sequence). This CDR3 has 13 residues. V gave up 6 bases and J gave up 5 bases, with 13 bases separating them.

The V call is TRBV7-8, the J call TRBJ2-1; D is possibly TRBD1 (5 bases). CDR1 and CDR2 (germline): SGHVS, FQNEAQ. V was clipped by 2 bases and J by 7 bases, with 15 bases between them. CDR3 length equals 15 residues. The CDR3 protein is CASSLRYQGQNEQFF. CDR3 nucleotide sequence: TGTGCCAGCAGCTTACGGTACCAGGGTCAAAATGAGCAGTTCTTC.

This sequence joins TRBV19 and TRBJ1-1; D not certain. This CDR3 is built from 13 residues. CDR1 is LNHDA, CDR2 SQIVND, per germline (reference sequence). Trimming removed 1 base at V and 0 bases at J, with 3 bases between. This CDR3 is CASSIVVNTEAFF. For the CDR3, the DNA is TGTGCCAGTAGTATAGTAGTGAACACTGAAGCTTTCTTT.

This sequence joins TRBV5-1 and TRBJ1-4; D perhaps matches TRBD1 (5 bases). Germline CDR1 and CDR2: SGHRS and YFSETQ. The ends were cut back, 4 bases at V and 8 bases at J, with 15 bases in the middle. This CDR3 has 14 residues. CDR3 amino acids: CASSLGASGEKLFF. The CDR3 DNA is TGCGCCAGCAGCCTTGGGGCCTCGGGCGAAAAACTGTTTTTT.

CDR3 amino acids: CASGLVLGTGGSYEQYF. CDR3 DNA sequence: TGTGCTAGTGGTTTGGTTCTTGGGACAGGGGGCAGTTACGAGCAGTACTTC. The chain recombines TRBV12-5 with TRBJ2-7; the match to TRBD1 covers 12 bases. V trimming: 0 bases; J trimming: 4 bases; junction bases outside the gene matches: 7. There are 17 residues in the CDR3. Germline values: CDR1 LGHNT, CDR2 FRNRAP.

V is TRBV10-1 and J is TRBJ2-7; TRBD1 is a possible D gene (5 bases). CDR3 length equals 12 residues. Trimming removed 4 bases at V and 3 bases at J, with 7 bases between. Germline lookup yields CDR1 WNHNN and CDR2 SYGVQD (reference sequence). This CDR3 reads CASSADSYEQYF. In nucleotides, the CDR3 is TGCGCCAGCAGTGCCGACAGCTACGAGCAGTACTTC.

This chain connects TRBV11-2 to TRBJ2-7, with 8 bases fitting TRBD2. The trim removed 0 bases at V and 0 bases at J, leaving 1 base unmatched. Looked up from germline, CDR1 is SGHAT and CDR2 is FQNNGV. The CDR3 runs 15 residues. In DNA, the CDR3 is TGTGCCAGCAGCTTAGAGAGCGGGAGCTCCTACGAGCAGTACTTC. Protein product: CASSLESGSSYEQYF.

The genes are TRBV6-1 and TRBJ1-1, with a possible D match to TRBD1 (6 bases). CDR3 length: 14 amino acids. Trimming removed 6 bases at V and 1 base at J, with 12 bases between. CDR1 is MNHNS and CDR2 is SASEGT in the germline V gene. CDR3 DNA sequence: TGTGCCAGCAGGTTAAGCAGGGGGAACACTGAAGCTTTCTTT. Encoded protein: CASRLSRGNTEAFF.

This clone was observed a few times. The gene calls are TRBV5-8 and TRBJ2-7; 7 positions agree with TRBD1. J lost 1 base, V lost 2 bases, and 9 bases had no gene match. In germline, CDR1 is SGHTS, CDR2 YDEGEE. The CDR3 is 16 amino acids. CDR3 in DNA: TGTGCCAGCAGCTTCGAGGGGTGGGACAGTTCCTACGAGCAGTACTTC. This encodes CASSFEGWDSSYEQYF.

This chain connects TRBV7-9 to TRBJ2-7, with TRBD2 matching 8 bases. The junction had 4 bases not matched to a gene; V was cut back by 6 bases and J by 0 bases. Germline lookup yields CDR1 SEHNR and CDR2 FQNEAQ (reference sequence). The CDR3 is 14 amino acids. The CDR3 sequence: CASSTSGNSYEQYF. The CDR3 DNA reads as TGTGCCAGCAGTACTAGCGGCAACTCCTACGAGCAGTACTTC. Combining the CDR3 with reference TRBV7-9 and TRBJ2-7 gives the whole variable domain DTGVSQNPRHKITKRGQNVTFRCDPISEHNRLYWYRQTLGQGPEFLTYFQNEAQLEKSRLLSDRFSAERPKGSFSTLEIQRTEQGDSAMYLCASSTSGNSYEQYFGPGTRLTVT.

The rearrangement links TRBV25-1 to TRBJ2-2; 9 nucleotides line up with TRBD2. Trimming at V came to 7 bases and at J to 5 bases, leaving 14 bases not matched to a gene. The CDR3 is 17 amino acids. Germline CDR1 reads MGHDK; CDR2 reads SYGVNS. The CDR3 DNA reads as TGTGCCAGCACGTCGGTAGCGGGGGCCCCGGGGACCGGGGAGCTGTTTTTT. Amino acid sequence: CASTSVAGAPGTGELFF.

The chain is built from TRBV18 and TRBJ1-5; 10 nucleotides match TRBD1. The CDR3 has 19 residues. J gave up 0 bases and V 3 bases, and 11 bases lay outside the gene matches. Germline V gene data show CDR1 as KGHSH and CDR2 as LQKENI. CDR3 DNA: TGTGCCAGCTCACCTCGAAGGGGGACAGGGGATTTTAGCAATCAGCCCCAGCATTTT. Its protein is CASSPRRGTGDFSNQPQHF.

The J gene is TRBJ2-4, the V gene TRBV11-2; D is possibly TRBD1 (7 bases). The CDR3 loop spans 13 amino acids. With 5 bases removed from V and 5 bases from J, the gap between germline ends came to 10 bases. CDR1 SGHAT and CDR2 FQNNGV come from the germline V gene. The CDR3 spells CASSAGQQNIQYF. For the CDR3, the DNA is TGTGCCAGCAGCGCGGGACAGCAAAACATTCAGTACTTC.

The V and J genes are TRBV4-2 and TRBJ1-5, with unresolved D. CDR3 size: 14 residues. Trimming cost V 4 bases and J 0 bases, with 7 bases left between them. Germline V lookup: CDR1 LGHNA, CDR2 YNFKEQ. This CDR3 is CASSRGDSNQPQHF. The CDR3 DNA reads as TGTGCCAGCAGCCGTGGAGATAGCAATCAGCCCCAGCATTTT.

The rearrangement links TRBV6-5 to TRBJ2-7, with D perhaps matching TRBD2 (6 bases). This CDR3 spans 14 amino acids. The V and J ends lost 10 bases and 6 bases respectively, with 22 bases between them. CDR1 and CDR2 from the germline V gene are MNHEY and SVGAGI. CDR3 sequence reads: CATSPGVTESEQYF. CDR3 in DNA: TGTGCCACCTCGCCGGGGGTAACAGAAAGCGAGCAGTACTTC.

This chain joins TRBV27 and TRBJ1-5; TRBD1 is a possible D gene (6 bases). The germline gives CDR1 MNHEY, CDR2 SMNVEV (reference sequence). The CDR3 runs 12 residues. The V end lost 4 bases, the J end lost 7 bases, and 8 bases lay between the germline ends. The CDR3 loop reads CASSSGVQPQHF. The CDR3 nucleotides are TGTGCCAGCAGTTCAGGGGTCCAGCCCCAGCATTTT.